One and the same sample provided the 18 T cell receptor beta chains below, sequenced in a study of regulatory T cells in long-lasting Graves disease. The sample's time point: persistent/refractory GD, antithyroid drugs over 5 years with positive TRAb. TCR sequences were obtained from RNA taken from PBMCs. iRepertoire HTBI primers and Arm-PCR of CDR3 regions built TCR beta libraries. TCRdb fed the multiplex PCR reads into MiXCR, producing one record per CDR3 protein. The data contain 650,000 to 850,000 distinct CDR3 sequences, 25% to 35% of them singletons. Sequences were derived from peripheral blood mononuclear cells (PBMCs), sampled when the disease was refractory, from a patient treated with antithyroid drugs. The receptor source for this set is a female donor with Graves disease.

The chain joins TRBV27 to TRBJ1-5; 7 positions agree with TRBD1. This CDR3 region has 14 residues. The germline V gene has CDR1 MNHEY and CDR2 SMNVEV (reference sequence). Germline trimming cut 6 bases from V and 5 bases from J; bases unmatched to any gene: 7. This CDR3 reads CASRQRTGYQPQHF. CDR3 nucleotides: TGTGCCAGCAGGCAGAGGACAGGCTATCAGCCCCAGCATTTT.

This clonotype was found a few times. The chain carries TRBV13 and TRBJ2-5; 8 bases fit TRBD1. V shed 5 bases and J 2 bases; nucleotides not matched to a gene: 7. The CDR3 extends over 15 amino acids. Germline-derived CDR1 and CDR2 are PRHDT and FYEKMQ (reference sequence). The DNA for the CDR3 is TGTGCCAGCAGCCCGACAGGGGATTTTCAAGAGACCCAGTACTTC. It codes for CASSPTGDFQETQYF.

This sequence joins TRBV3-1 and TRBJ1-3; TRBD1 aligns across 7 bases. CDR3 length equals 15 residues. The germline CDR1 and CDR2 sequences are LGHDT and YNNKEL (reference sequence). Germline trimming cut 3 bases from V and 2 bases from J; bases unmatched to any gene: 4. The CDR3 coding sequence is TGTGCCAGCAGCCACGACAGGGCGACTGGAAACACCATATATTTT. It encodes CASSHDRATGNTIYF.

The genes are TRBV20-1 and TRBJ2-7; TRBD2 matches at 12 bases. V shed 0 bases, J shed 4 bases, and the junction held 4 bases outside the gene matches. The CDR3 is 15 residues long. Germline lookup yields CDR1 DFQATT and CDR2 SNEGSKA (reference sequence). In DNA, the CDR3 is TGCAGTGCTAGAGATCCGCTAGCGGGAGGGTACGAGCAGTACTTC. Translated: CSARDPLAGGYEQYF.

The gene calls are TRBV20-1 and TRBJ2-7; tentative D call: TRBD1 (6 bases). Germline V gene sequence: CDR1 DFQATT, CDR2 SNEGSKA (reference sequence). This CDR3 spans 16 amino acids. With 4 bases removed from V and 9 bases from J, the gap between germline ends came to 28 bases. CDR3 sequence (DNA): TGCAGTGCTACCTTAACTACCCGGGACATCAGTGGCGGGCAGTACTTC. As protein: CSATLTTRDISGGQYF.

The genes are TRBV3-1 and TRBJ2-7; D is possibly TRBD1 (5 bases). CDR1 is LGHDT, CDR2 YNNKEL, per germline (reference sequence). Trimming shortened V by 4 bases and J by 6 bases, and 16 bases separated the two germline ends. The CDR3 runs 14 residues. The CDR3 DNA sequence: TGTGCCAGCAGCCCGCCAGGGTGGGTCGCCGAGCAGTACTTC. Residues: CASSPPGWVAEQYF.

This clonotype was seen a few times. V and J are TRBV12-3 or TRBV12-4 and TRBJ1-5; 7 nucleotides align to TRBD1. J lost 9 bases, V lost 5 bases, and 13 bases had no gene match. CDR3 length equals 15 residues. DNA for the CDR3: TGTGCCAGCAGTCTTAGACAGGGTAGATCGCGGCCCCAGCATTTT. The encoded protein is CASSLRQGRSRPQHF.

This clonotype has only a few counts. The chain employs TRBV11-2 and TRBJ1-6, with D perhaps TRBD1 (5 bases). CDR1 is SGHAT and CDR2 is FQNNGV in the germline V gene. This CDR3 spans 15 amino acids. The V end was cut by 7 bases, the J end by 9 bases, with 19 bases between. The CDR3 coding sequence is TGTGCCAGCAACTCAGCGGTGGCCGGGGCTTCACCCCTCCACTTT. This translates into CASNSAVAGASPLHF.

This CDR3 is CATSGGSPNTGELFF. The CDR3, as DNA: TGTGCCACCAGTGGTGGGAGCCCGAACACCGGGGAGCTGTTTTTT. V usage is TRBV24-1 and J usage is TRBJ2-2; D is possibly TRBD2 (5 bases). The V gene lost 5 bases and the J gene lost 0 bases, with 9 bases spanning the gap. CDR1 and CDR2 (germline): KGHDR, SFDVKD. CDR3 size: 15 residues.

The gene calls are TRBV12-5 and TRBJ1-1; the D is unclear. The CDR3 is 14 residues long. Germline CDR1 is LGHNT and CDR2 is FRNRAP. Deletions cut 1 base from V and 5 bases from J, with 11 bases between. CDR3 amino acids: CASGLASGGTEAFF. The CDR3 nucleotides read TGTGCTAGTGGTTTGGCGTCAGGAGGGACTGAAGCTTTCTTT.

A few counts support this clonotype. The chain recombines TRBV20-1 with TRBJ2-7; 14 nucleotides line up with TRBD2. Germline-derived CDR1 and CDR2 are DFQATT and SNEGSKA (reference sequence). V was pared by 6 bases and J by 5 bases, with 15 bases of the junction left unmatched. This CDR3 contains 17 residues. The chain's CDR3 is CSAQIAKGLAGAHEQYF. The CDR3 DNA reads as TGCAGTGCGCAGATAGCAAAGGGACTAGCGGGAGCCCACGAGCAGTACTTC.

This chain links TRBV29-1 with TRBJ1-1, with D uncertain. The CDR3 contains 14 residues. Trimming pared 5 bases from V and 0 bases from J, leaving 13 bases between. The germline gives CDR1 SQVTM, CDR2 ANQGSEA. The DNA of the CDR3 is TGCAGCGTTTTTGATGGGAATATGAACACTGAAGCTTTCTTT. Encoded protein: CSVFDGNMNTEAFF. The complete variable domain, with remaining parts taken from reference TRBV29-1 and TRBJ1-1, reads SAVISQKPSRDICQRGTSLTIQCQVDSQVTMMFWYRQQPGQSLTLIATANQGSEATYESGFVIDKFPISRPNLTFSTLTVSNMSPEDSSIYLCSVFDGNMNTEAFFGQGTRLTVV.

The chain carries TRBV29-1 and TRBJ1-2; 10 nucleotides agree with TRBD1. Trimming removed 3 bases from V and 6 bases from J; junction bases left unmatched: 4. The CDR3 consists of 13 residues. CDR1 and CDR2 (germline): SQVTM, ANQGSEA. In DNA, the CDR3 is TGCAGCGTTGATGGGGGACAGGGGAATGGCTACACCTTC. This gives the protein CSVDGGQGNGYTF.

The chain joins TRBV30 to TRBJ1-1; possible D gene TRBD1, 5 bases. V lost 3 bases to trimming and J lost 11 bases, with 16 bases between them. The germline V gene encodes CDR1 GTSNPN and CDR2 SVGIG (reference sequence). The CDR3 contains 12 residues. In nucleotides, the CDR3 is TGTGCCTGGAGAATGGGACCCCTTGACGCTTTCTTT. Its translation: CAWRMGPLDAFF. Combining the CDR3 with reference TRBV30 and TRBJ1-1 gives the whole variable domain SQTIHQWPATLVQPVGSPLSLECTVEGTSNPNLYWYRQAAGRGLQLLFYSVGIGQISSEVPQNLSASRPQDRQFILSSKKLLLSDSGFYLCAWRMGPLDAFFGQGTRLTVV.

V and J are TRBV7-9 and TRBJ2-2, with D maybe TRBD1 (5 bases). Trimming took off 1 base at V and 5 bases at J, with 14 bases between the two ends. This CDR3 comprises 16 residues. CDR1 is SEHNR and CDR2 is FQNEAQ in the germline V gene (reference sequence). The CDR3 nucleotides read TGTGCCAGCAGCTTAGAAGATGCAGGGCCTACCGGGGAGCTGTTTTTT. This encodes CASSLEDAGPTGELFF.

The sample holds one count of this clonotype. This rearrangement joins TRBV29-1 to TRBJ1-5; unclear D gene. Trimming pared 4 bases from V and 3 bases from J, leaving 7 bases between. The CDR3 length is 12 residues. Germline V gene sequence: CDR1 SQVTM, CDR2 ANQGSEA. CDR3 residues: CSVAQDNQPQHF. The CDR3 nucleotides are TGCAGCGTTGCGCAGGACAATCAGCCCCAGCATTTT.

The chain couples TRBV6-2 or TRBV6-3 to TRBJ2-2, with TRBD1 identical over 10 bases. V lost 7 bases and J lost 1; bases outside the gene matches: 6. The CDR3 spans 16 residues. Per germline, CDR1 MNHEY and CDR2 SVGEGT. CDR3 in DNA: TGTGCCAGCAATGCCCGGGACAGGGGGAACACCGGGGAGCTGTTTTTT. It yields the protein CASNARDRGNTGELFF.

This clonotype was observed at least ten times. The J gene is TRBJ1-1, the V gene TRBV12-3 or TRBV12-4; D is possibly TRBD1 (6 bases). Trimming took 6 bases from V and 4 from J, leaving 12 bases between them. There are 13 residues in the CDR3. The CDR3 region has the DNA TGTGCCAGCAGCACAGGGCGGGTCACTGAAGCTTTCTTT. Translating it yields CASSTGRVTEAFF.